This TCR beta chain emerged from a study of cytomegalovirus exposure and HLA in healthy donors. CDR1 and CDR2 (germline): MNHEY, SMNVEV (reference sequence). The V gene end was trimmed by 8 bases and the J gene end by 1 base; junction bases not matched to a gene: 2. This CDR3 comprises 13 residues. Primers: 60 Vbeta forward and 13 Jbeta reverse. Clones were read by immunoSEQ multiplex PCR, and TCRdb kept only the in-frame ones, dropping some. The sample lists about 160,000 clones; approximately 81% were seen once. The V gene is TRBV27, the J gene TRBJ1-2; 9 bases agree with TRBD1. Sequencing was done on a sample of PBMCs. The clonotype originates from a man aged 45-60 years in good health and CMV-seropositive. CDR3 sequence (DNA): TGTGCCAGCCGGGACAGGGATAACTATGGCTACACCTTC. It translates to CASRDRDNYGYTF.